The next 21 T cell receptor beta chains were all read from a single sample in a study of siplizumab effects on memory and regulatory T cells. Profiling relied on immunoSEQ multiplex PCR, and the TCRdb table lists in-frame clones only, not all of them. This table has about 100,000 clones, roughly 94% appearing once. Input material: non-Treg CD4+ T cells sorted from blood. All receptors derive from a human donor in good health.

This rearrangement joins TRBV9 to TRBJ2-2; TRBD2 agrees at 9 bases. The germline V gene has CDR1 SGDLS and CDR2 YYNGEE. CDR3 size: 16 residues. With 0 bases clipped from V and 4 bases from J, the junction kept 4 bases outside the gene matches. CDR3 region: CASSVEVAGATGELFF. The CDR3 region has the DNA TGTGCCAGCAGCGTAGAGGTAGCGGGAGCCACCGGGGAGCTGTTTTTT.

J is TRBJ2-7 and V is TRBV5-4; 10 nucleotides line up with TRBD2. The CDR3 runs to 14 residues. Unmatched junction bases numbered 2, after V lost 3 bases and J lost 2 bases. Germline V gives CDR1 SGHNT, CDR2 YYREEE (reference sequence). The CDR3 loop is CASSYLAGAYEQYF. For the CDR3, the DNA is TGTGCCAGCAGCTATCTAGCGGGAGCCTACGAGCAGTACTTC.

The V and J genes are TRBV7-2 and TRBJ2-3, with a possible D match to TRBD1 (5 bases). V lost 1 base and J lost 1, with 12 bases in between. Germline lookup yields CDR1 SGHTA and CDR2 FQGNSA. The CDR3 length is 16 residues. The CDR3 spells CASSLGTARGTDTQYF. In DNA, the CDR3 is TGTGCCAGCAGCTTAGGCACGGCCAGGGGCACAGATACGCAGTATTTT.

The chain recombines TRBV19 with TRBJ1-1; D is possibly TRBD1 (6 bases). The V end lost 7 bases, the J end lost 1 base, and 13 bases lay between the germline ends. The CDR3 is 14 amino acids. Germline CDR1 LNHDA, CDR2 SQIVND (reference sequence). The CDR3 nucleotides read TGTGCCAGTAACGCGGGGACACCGAACACTGAAGCTTTCTTT. This gives the protein CASNAGTPNTEAFF. The variable domain in full, completed from reference TRBV19 and TRBJ1-1, reads DGGITQSPKYLFRKEGQNVTLSCEQNLNHDAMYWYRQDPGQGLRLIYYSQIVNDFQKGDIAEGYSVSREKKESFPLTVTSAQKNPTAFYLCASNAGTPNTEAFFGQGTRLTVV.

The V call is TRBV10-3, the J call TRBJ2-7; D possibly matches TRBD1 or TRBD2 (6 bases each). The germline CDR1 and CDR2 sequences are ENHRY and SYGVKD. The CDR3 totals 14 residues. Trimming shortened V by 11 bases and J by 0 bases, and 17 bases separated the two germline ends. CDR3 in amino acids: CAARGDSSSYEQYF. The CDR3 region has the DNA TGTGCCGCGAGGGGGGACTCCAGCTCCTACGAGCAGTACTTC.

V is TRBV20-1 and J is TRBJ2-7; maybe TRBD2 (5 bases). This CDR3 is built from 11 residues. Trimming shortened V by 6 bases and J by 7 bases, and 13 bases separated the two germline ends. The germline V gene encodes CDR1 DFQATT and CDR2 SNEGSKA (reference sequence). As DNA, the CDR3 is TGCAGTGCCAAATTCGAGGGTGAGCAGTACTTC. This encodes CSAKFEGEQYF.

The chain couples TRBV28 to TRBJ2-7; TRBD2 agrees at 8 bases. From germline, CDR1 is MDHEN and CDR2 SYDVKM. CDR3 size: 16 residues. J gave up 0 bases and V 4 bases, and 8 bases lay outside the gene matches. CDR3 coding DNA: TGTGCCAGCAGTTCCCCCACGAGCGGGAGCTCCTACGAGCAGTACTTC. Amino acid sequence: CASSSPTSGSSYEQYF.

V gene TRBV6-6 combines with J gene TRBJ2-7; D call uncertain. Germline CDR1 MNHNY, CDR2 SVGAGI (reference sequence). Deletions cut 6 bases from V and 7 bases from J, with 13 bases between. CDR3 length equals 12 residues. Written as DNA, the CDR3 is TGTGCCAGCAGCCCTGGTGGAGCGGAGCAGTACTTC. This encodes CASSPGGAEQYF.

This sequence joins TRBV6-5 and TRBJ2-1; TRBD2 agrees at 11 bases. The CDR3 extends over 16 amino acids. V shed 0 bases, J shed 2 bases, and the junction held 0 bases outside the gene matches. From germline, CDR1 is MNHEY and CDR2 SVGAGI. CDR3 bases: TGTGCCAGCAGTTACTCGGGACTAGCGGCCTACAATGAGCAGTTCTTC. Translating it yields CASSYSGLAAYNEQFF.

The chain has TRBV2 and TRBJ2-7; D gene ambiguous. Germline assignment: CDR1 SNHLY and CDR2 FYNNEI. V lost 6 bases to trimming and J lost 0 bases, with 30 bases between them. This CDR3 region has 20 residues. In DNA, the CDR3 is TGTGCCAGCAGCCTCACGGGCAGAGCCCCAAGGTCCCTCCCCTCCTACGAGCAGTACTTC. The encoded protein is CASSLTGRAPRSLPSYEQYF.

The chain is built from TRBV20-1 and TRBJ2-5, with D possibly being TRBD2 (7 bases). Trimming stripped 5 bases from V and 6 bases from J, with 10 bases between. This CDR3 comprises 11 residues. Germline assignment: CDR1 DFQATT and CDR2 SNEGSKA (reference sequence). The CDR3 region is CSAWGGQTQYF. The CDR3 DNA reads TGCAGTGCTTGGGGGGGGCAGACCCAGTACTTC.

The chain uses TRBV5-4 and TRBJ2-1, with D tentatively TRBD1 (7 bases). The ends were cut back, 3 bases at V and 0 bases at J, with 16 bases in the middle. Germline V gene sequence: CDR1 SGHNT, CDR2 YYREEE (reference sequence). The CDR3 totals 17 residues. The CDR3 DNA reads as TGTGCCAGCAGCTCCCAGGGGGGAGAACTCTCCTACAATGAGCAGTTCTTC. It encodes CASSSQGGELSYNEQFF.

The CDR3 DNA sequence: TGTGCCTGGAGTTCAATCTACCCTCAAGAGACCCAGTACTTC. It yields the protein CAWSSIYPQETQYF. The chain combines TRBV30 with TRBJ2-5; D is uncertain. Trimming took 2 bases from V and 2 from J, leaving 12 bases between them. The germline CDR1 and CDR2 sequences are GTSNPN and SVGIG (reference sequence). The CDR3 totals 14 residues.

The chain joins TRBV19 to TRBJ2-7; 10 bases agree with TRBD2. CDR1 is LNHDA, CDR2 SQIVND, per germline (reference sequence). CDR3 length: 19 amino acids. Germline trimming cut 5 bases from V and 4 bases from J; bases unmatched to any gene: 20. The CDR3 spells CASSLYPRGTSGNRYEQYF. The CDR3 coding sequence is TGTGCCAGTAGTCTTTATCCCCGAGGAACTAGCGGGAATCGGTACGAGCAGTACTTC.

This clone was seen once. The chain couples TRBV6-5 to TRBJ2-7, with unresolved D. The germline V gene encodes CDR1 MNHEY and CDR2 SVGAGI. Trimming shortened V by 5 bases and J by 6 bases, and 14 bases separated the two germline ends. CDR3 length: 13 residues. DNA for the CDR3: TGTGCCAGCAGTGACACCAACACTGGCGAGCAGTACTTC. Its translation: CASSDTNTGEQYF.

The chain has TRBV27 and TRBJ2-3; 10 bases map to TRBD2. Germline-derived CDR1 and CDR2 are MNHEY and SMNVEV (reference sequence). The CDR3 covers 18 residues. The J segment lost 0 bases and the V segment lost 2 bases, leaving 8 bases of the junction unmatched. The DNA for the CDR3 is TGTGCCAGCAGTTTACCACTAGCGGGGCCGGTTAGCACAGATACGCAGTATTTT. The encoded protein is CASSLPLAGPVSTDTQYF.

V is TRBV5-1 and J is TRBJ2-7; D gene unclear. The CDR3 extends over 15 amino acids. Germline V lookup: CDR1 SGHRS, CDR2 YFSETQ. The V end lost 4 bases, the J end lost 0 bases, and 14 bases lay between the germline ends. The CDR3 is CASSVPRENSYEQYF. The DNA of the CDR3 is TGCGCCAGCAGCGTCCCAAGGGAAAACTCCTACGAGCAGTACTTC.

The rearrangement joins TRBV27 to TRBJ1-4, with 7 positions matching TRBD1. With 7 bases clipped from V and 1 base from J, the junction kept 6 bases outside the gene matches. CDR1 and CDR2 from the germline V gene are MNHEY and SMNVEV (reference sequence). This CDR3 has 15 amino acids. The CDR3 loop is CASKLDRVTNEKLFF. The CDR3 DNA reads as TGTGCCAGCAAGCTAGACAGGGTAACTAATGAAAAACTGTTTTTT.

This clone was seen only once. The chain couples TRBV5-1 to TRBJ2-3; a weak D match, TRBD1 (6 bases). The CDR3 loop spans 15 amino acids. Germline CDR1 SGHRS, CDR2 YFSETQ. The germline V and J ends were trimmed by 4 bases and 6 bases, with 18 bases remaining between them. CDR3 in DNA: TGCGCCAGCAGCATTTACAGGGTTGAGGGGGATACGCAGTATTTT. Residues: CASSIYRVEGDTQYF.

This chain links TRBV6-1 with TRBJ2-1, with 12 bases identical to TRBD2. The CDR3 contains 15 residues. Germline V lookup: CDR1 MNHNS, CDR2 SASEGT. V was clipped by 10 bases and J by 7 bases; unmatched bases: 11. The CDR3 region is CATLPSGRAVNEQFF. The DNA of the CDR3 is TGTGCCACCCTCCCTAGCGGGAGGGCCGTGAATGAGCAGTTCTTC.

The chain is built from TRBV14 and TRBJ1-4, with TRBD1 identical over 9 bases. V was pared by 2 bases and J by 5 bases, with 3 bases of the junction left unmatched. The CDR3 length is 15 residues. Germline loops: CDR1 SGHDN, CDR2 FVKESK. The CDR3 bases are TGTGCCAGCAGCCAAACAGGGGGCGCGAATGAAAAACTGTTTTTT. It codes for CASSQTGGANEKLFF.